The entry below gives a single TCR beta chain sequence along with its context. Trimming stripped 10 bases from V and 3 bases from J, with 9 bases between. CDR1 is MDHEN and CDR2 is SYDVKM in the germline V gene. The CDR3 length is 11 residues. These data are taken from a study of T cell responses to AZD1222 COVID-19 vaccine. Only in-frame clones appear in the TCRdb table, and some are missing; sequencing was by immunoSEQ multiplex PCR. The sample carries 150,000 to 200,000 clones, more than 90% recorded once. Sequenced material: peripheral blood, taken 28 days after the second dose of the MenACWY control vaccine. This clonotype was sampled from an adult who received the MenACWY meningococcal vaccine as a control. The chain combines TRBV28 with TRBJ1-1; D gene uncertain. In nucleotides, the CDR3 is TGTGCCATCGAGAAGGACACTGAAGCTTTCTTT. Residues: CAIEKDTEAFF.